This record covers a single T cell receptor beta chain. What it binds is unknown. This CDR3 is built from 19 residues. Germline loops: CDR1 SEHNR, CDR2 FQNEAQ (reference sequence). Trimming at V came to 5 bases and at J to 6 bases, leaving 20 bases not matched to a gene. If patients had other autoimmune diseases, uncontrolled infections, pregnancy or lactation, they were excluded. This entry is derived from a study of Graves' ophthalmopathy and Graves' hyperthyroidism. Study details: Ophthalmopathy absent within 18 months of follow-up marked hyperthyroidism as stable.

General observations from the study: Sensitivity reached more than 70% and specificity about 73% when the model predicted ophthalmopathy progression.

Amplified TCR beta CDR3 regions were obtained using RNA transcripts as template. Amplification began with first-round RT-PCR using HTBI primers, then second-round multiplex PCR was performed. TCRdb reprocessed the multiplex PCR reads via MiXCR and lists one record per CDR3 protein. The data contain over a million distinct CDR3 sequences, less than 45% of them singletons. The specimen sequenced was peripheral blood or thyroid tissue (not recorded which). The V gene is TRBV7-9, the J gene TRBJ1-2; 11 bases align to TRBD1. The clonotype comes from an adult man with Graves' hyperthyroidism. CDR3 in amino acids: CASSKNPSGTGGVLDGYTF. The CDR3 DNA sequence: TGTGCCAGCAGCAAGAATCCCTCCGGGACAGGGGGAGTTTTAGATGGCTACACCTTC.